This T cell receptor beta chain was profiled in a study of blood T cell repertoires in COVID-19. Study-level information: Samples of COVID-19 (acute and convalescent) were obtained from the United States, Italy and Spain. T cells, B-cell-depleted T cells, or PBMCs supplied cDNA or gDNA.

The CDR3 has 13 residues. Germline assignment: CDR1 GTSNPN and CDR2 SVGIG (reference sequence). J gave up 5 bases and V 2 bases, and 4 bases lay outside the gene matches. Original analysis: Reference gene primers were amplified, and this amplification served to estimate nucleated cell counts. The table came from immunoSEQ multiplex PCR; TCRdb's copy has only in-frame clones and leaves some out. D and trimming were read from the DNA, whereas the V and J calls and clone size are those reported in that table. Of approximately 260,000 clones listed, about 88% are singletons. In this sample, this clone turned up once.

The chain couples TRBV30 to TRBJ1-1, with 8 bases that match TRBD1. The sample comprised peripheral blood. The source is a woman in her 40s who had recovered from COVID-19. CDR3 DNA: TGTGCCTGGAGTAACAGGGGGAGTACTGAAGCTTTCTTT. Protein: CAWSNRGSTEAFF.